This T cell receptor beta chain was sequenced in a study of T cells expressing NK-cell markers. Study-wide context: Seven donors tested HCMV-seropositive and one tested seronegative among the eight sequenced.

Points from the study as a whole: In five or six donors, dominant NKG2C+ clonotypes were roughly 1.0-7.5% of CD8+ T cells.

Germline CDR1 and CDR2: SEHNR and FQNEAQ (reference sequence). The CDR3 consists of 12 residues. 5'RACE template switching built TCR beta cDNA with unique molecular identifiers. TCRdb processed the 5' RACE reads again and assigns one entry to each CDR3 protein, with no DNA. This sample lists 150,000 to 180,000 distinct CDR3 sequences; its ten largest clones have around a third. Details on this clonotype: The antigen remains unidentified.

The sequenced material came from blood T cells: a sorted CD56 or NKG2C T cell subset, CD4+ or CD8+ T cells, or bulk PBMC T cells (not recorded which). The chain uses TRBV7-9 and TRBJ1-1. The receptor was isolated from a woman in her 50s in good health. The CDR3 loop is CASSLTADEAFF.